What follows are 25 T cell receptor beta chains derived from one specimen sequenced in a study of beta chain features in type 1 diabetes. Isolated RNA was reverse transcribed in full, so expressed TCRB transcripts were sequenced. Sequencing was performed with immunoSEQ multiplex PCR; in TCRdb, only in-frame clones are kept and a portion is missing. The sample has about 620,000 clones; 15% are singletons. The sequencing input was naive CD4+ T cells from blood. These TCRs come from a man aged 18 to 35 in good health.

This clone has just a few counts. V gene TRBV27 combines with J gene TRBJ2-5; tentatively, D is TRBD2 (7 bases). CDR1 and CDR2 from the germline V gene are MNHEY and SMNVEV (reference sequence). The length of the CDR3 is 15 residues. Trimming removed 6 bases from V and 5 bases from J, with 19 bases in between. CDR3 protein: CASRTWGGAGETQYF. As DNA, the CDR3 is TGTGCCAGCAGAACGTGGGGGGGCGCGGGGGAGACCCAGTACTTC.

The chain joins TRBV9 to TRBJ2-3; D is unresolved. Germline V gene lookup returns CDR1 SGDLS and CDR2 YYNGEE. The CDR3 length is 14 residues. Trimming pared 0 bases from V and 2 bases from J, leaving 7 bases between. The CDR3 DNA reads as TGTGCCAGCAGCGTAGAAGTAGTCACAGATACGCAGTATTTT. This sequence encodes CASSVEVVTDTQYF.

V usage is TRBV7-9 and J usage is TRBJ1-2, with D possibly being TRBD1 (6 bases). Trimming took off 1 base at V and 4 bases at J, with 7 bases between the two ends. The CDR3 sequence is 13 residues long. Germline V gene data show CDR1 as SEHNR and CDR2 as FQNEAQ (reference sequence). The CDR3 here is CASSLDRAYGYTF. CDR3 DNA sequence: TGTGCCAGCAGCTTAGACAGGGCCTATGGCTACACCTTC.

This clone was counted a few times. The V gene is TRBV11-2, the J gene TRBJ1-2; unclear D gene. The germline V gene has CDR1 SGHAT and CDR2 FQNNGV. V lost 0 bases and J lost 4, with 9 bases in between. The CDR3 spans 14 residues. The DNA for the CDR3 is TGTGCCAGCAGCTTAGAGGCACCACCCTATGGCTACACCTTC. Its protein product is CASSLEAPPYGYTF.

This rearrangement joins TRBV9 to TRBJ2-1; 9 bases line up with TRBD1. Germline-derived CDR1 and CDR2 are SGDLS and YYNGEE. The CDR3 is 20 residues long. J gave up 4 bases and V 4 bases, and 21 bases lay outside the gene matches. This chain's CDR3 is CASSFGGARQGGIPYNEQFF. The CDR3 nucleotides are TGTGCCAGCAGCTTCGGAGGGGCCCGACAGGGGGGAATACCTTACAATGAGCAGTTCTTC.

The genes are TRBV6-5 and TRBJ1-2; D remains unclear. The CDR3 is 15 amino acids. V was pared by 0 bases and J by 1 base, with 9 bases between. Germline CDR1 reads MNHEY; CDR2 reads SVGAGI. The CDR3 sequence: CASSYSSEHNYGYTF. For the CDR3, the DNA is TGTGCCAGCAGTTACTCCTCGGAACATAACTATGGCTACACCTTC.

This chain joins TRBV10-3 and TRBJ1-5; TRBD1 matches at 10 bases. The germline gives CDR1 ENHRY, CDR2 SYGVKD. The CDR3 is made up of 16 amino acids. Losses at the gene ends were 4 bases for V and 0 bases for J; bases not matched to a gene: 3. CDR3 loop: CAISVGDRGSNQPQHF. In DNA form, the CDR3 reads TGTGCCATCAGTGTAGGGGACAGGGGTAGCAATCAGCCCCAGCATTTT.

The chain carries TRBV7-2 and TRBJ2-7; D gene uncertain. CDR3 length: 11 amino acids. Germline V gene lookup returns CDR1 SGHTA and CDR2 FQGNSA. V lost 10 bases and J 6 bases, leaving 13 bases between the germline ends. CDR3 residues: CATNLWGEQYF. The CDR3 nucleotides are TGTGCCACGAACCTTTGGGGCGAGCAGTACTTC.

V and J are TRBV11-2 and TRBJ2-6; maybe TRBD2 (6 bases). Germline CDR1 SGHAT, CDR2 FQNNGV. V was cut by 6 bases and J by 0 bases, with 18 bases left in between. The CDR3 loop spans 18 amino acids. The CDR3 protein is CASRYGSRANSGANVLTF. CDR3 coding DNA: TGTGCCAGCAGGTACGGGAGCAGGGCCAACTCTGGGGCCAACGTCCTGACTTTC.

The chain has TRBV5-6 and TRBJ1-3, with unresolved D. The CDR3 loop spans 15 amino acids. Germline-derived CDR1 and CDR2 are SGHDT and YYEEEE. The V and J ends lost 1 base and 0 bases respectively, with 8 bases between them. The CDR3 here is CASSLLGSSGNTIYF. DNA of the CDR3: TGTGCCAGCAGCTTGTTGGGGAGCTCTGGAAACACCATATATTTT.

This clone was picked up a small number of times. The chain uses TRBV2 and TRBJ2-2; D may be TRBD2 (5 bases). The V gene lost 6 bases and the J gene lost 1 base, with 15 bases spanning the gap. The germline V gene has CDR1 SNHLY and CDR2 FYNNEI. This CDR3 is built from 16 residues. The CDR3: CASRPHTRGNTGELFF. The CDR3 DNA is TGTGCCAGCAGACCCCACACCCGGGGGAACACCGGGGAGCTGTTTTTT.

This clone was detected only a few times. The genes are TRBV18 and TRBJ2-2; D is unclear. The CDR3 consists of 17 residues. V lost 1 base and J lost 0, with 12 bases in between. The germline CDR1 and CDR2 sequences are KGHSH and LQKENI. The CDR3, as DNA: TGTGCCAGCTCACCACAGGTCGCCACTGCGAACACCGGGGAGCTGTTTTTT. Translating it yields CASSPQVATANTGELFF.

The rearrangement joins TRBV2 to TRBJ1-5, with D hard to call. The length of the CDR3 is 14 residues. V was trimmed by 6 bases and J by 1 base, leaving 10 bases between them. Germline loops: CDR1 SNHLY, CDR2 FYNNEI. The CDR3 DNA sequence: TGTGCCAGCAGCAATGGGAGGAGCAATCAGCCCCAGCATTTT. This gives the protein CASSNGRSNQPQHF.

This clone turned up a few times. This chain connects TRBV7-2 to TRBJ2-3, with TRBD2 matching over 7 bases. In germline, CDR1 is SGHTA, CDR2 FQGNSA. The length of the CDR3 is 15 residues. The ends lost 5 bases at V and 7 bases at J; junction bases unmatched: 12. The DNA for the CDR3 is TGTGCCAGCAGCCGGGGACTCCTAAGCGGGAATACGCAGTATTTT. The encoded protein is CASSRGLLSGNTQYF.

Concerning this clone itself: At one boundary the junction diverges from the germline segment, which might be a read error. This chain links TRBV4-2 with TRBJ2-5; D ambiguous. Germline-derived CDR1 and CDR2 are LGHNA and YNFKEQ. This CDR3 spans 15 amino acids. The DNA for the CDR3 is TGTGCCAGCAGCCAAGTTAAGGTCGGCCAAGAGTCCCAGTACTTC. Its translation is CASSQVKVGQESQYF.

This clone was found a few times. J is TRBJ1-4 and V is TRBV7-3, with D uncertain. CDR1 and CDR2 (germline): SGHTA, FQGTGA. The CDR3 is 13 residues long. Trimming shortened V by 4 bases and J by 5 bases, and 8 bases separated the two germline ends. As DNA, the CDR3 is TGTGCCAGCAGCTCTGGGGTCAATGAAAAACTGTTTTTT. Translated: CASSSGVNEKLFF.

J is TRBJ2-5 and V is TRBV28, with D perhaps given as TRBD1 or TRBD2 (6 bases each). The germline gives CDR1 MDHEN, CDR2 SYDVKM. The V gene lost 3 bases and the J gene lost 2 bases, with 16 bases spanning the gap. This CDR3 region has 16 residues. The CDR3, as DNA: TGTGCCAGCAGTTTTTTCCGCGGGGACAAGCAAGAGACCCAGTACTTC. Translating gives CASSFFRGDKQETQYF.

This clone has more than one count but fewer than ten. The DNA for the CDR3 is TGTGCCAGCAGTCCAAGGAGGGACGGGGAGCTGTTTTTT. Encoded protein: CASSPRRDGELFF. V usage is TRBV6-4 and J usage is TRBJ2-2, with D perhaps TRBD2 (6 bases). Trimming took off 5 bases at V and 7 bases at J, with 11 bases between the two ends. Germline V gene lookup returns CDR1 MRHNA and CDR2 SNTAGT. There are 13 residues in the CDR3.

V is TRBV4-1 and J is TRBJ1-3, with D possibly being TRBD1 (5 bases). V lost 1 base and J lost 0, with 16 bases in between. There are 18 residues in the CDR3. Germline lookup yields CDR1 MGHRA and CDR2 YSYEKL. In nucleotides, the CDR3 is TGCGCCAGCAGCCAAGTAACGGCAGGGATCAGCTCTGGAAACACCATATATTTT. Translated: CASSQVTAGISSGNTIYF.

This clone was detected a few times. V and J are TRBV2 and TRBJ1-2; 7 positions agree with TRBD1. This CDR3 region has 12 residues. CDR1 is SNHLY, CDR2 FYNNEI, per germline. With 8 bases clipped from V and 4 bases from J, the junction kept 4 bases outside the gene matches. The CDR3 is CASAGGIYGYTF. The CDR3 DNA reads TGTGCCAGCGCAGGGGGTATCTATGGCTACACCTTC.

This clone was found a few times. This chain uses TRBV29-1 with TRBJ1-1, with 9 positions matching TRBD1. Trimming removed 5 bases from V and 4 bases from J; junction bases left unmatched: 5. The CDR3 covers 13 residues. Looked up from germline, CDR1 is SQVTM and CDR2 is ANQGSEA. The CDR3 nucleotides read TGCAGCGTTTCCCGGGACAGGGTCACTGAAGCTTTCTTT. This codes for CSVSRDRVTEAFF.

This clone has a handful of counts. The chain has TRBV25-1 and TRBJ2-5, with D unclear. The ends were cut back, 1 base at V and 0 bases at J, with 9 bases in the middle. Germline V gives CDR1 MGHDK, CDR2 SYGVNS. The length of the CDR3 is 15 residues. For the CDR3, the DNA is TGTGCCAGCAGTGAATTAGGCAGAAACCAAGAGACCCAGTACTTC. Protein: CASSELGRNQETQYF.

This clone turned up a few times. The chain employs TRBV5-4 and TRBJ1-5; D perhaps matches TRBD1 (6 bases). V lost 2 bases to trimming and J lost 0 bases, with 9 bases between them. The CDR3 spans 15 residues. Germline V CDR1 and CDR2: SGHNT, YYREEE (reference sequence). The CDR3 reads CASSFGQSSNQPQHF. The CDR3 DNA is TGTGCCAGCAGCTTCGGACAGTCTAGCAATCAGCCCCAGCATTTT.

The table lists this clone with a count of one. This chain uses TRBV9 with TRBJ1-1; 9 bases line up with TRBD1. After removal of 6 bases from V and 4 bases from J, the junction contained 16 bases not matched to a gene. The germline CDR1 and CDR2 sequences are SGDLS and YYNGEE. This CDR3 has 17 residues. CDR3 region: CASTSGTGSNRGTEAFF. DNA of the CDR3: TGTGCCAGCACCTCCGGGACAGGGTCGAACCGGGGCACTGAAGCTTTCTTT.

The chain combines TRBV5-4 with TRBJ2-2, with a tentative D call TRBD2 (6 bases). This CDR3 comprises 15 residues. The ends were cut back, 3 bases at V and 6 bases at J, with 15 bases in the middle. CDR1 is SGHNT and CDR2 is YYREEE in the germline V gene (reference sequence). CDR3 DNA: TGTGCCAGCAGCTCGAAAGTGGAGGGACCCGGGGAGCTGTTTTTT. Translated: CASSSKVEGPGELFF. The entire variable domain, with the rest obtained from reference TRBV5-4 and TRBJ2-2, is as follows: ETGVTQSPTHLIKTRGQQVTLRCSSQSGHNTVSWYQQALGQGPQFIFQYYREEENGRGNFPPRFSGLQFPNYSSELNVNALELDDSALYLCASSSKVEGPGELFFGEGSRLTVL.